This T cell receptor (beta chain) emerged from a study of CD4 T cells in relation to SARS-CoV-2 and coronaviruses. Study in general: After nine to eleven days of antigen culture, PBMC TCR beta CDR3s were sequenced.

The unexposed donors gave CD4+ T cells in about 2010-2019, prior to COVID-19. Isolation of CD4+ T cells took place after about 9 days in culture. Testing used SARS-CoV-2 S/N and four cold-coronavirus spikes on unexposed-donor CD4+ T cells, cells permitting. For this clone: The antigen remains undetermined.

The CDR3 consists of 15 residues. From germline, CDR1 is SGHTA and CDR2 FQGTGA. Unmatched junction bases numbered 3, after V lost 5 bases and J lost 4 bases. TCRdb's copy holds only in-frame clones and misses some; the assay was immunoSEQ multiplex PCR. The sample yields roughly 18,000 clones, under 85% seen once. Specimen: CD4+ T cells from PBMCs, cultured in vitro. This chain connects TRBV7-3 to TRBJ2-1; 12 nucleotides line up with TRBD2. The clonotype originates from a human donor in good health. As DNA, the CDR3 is TGTGCCAGCAGCCTTCTAGCGGGAGGGTACAATGAGCAGTTCTTC. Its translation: CASSLLAGGYNEQFF.